Below, 5 T cell receptor beta chains from the same sample are listed, as sequenced in a study of cytomegalovirus exposure and HLA in healthy donors. Researchers ran the PCR with 60 Vbeta and 13 Jbeta primers. The assay was immunoSEQ multiplex PCR, and TCRdb's table has in-frame clones only and misses some. The sample has under 130,000 clones; approximately 70% are singletons. The specimen sequenced was PBMCs. These receptors were obtained from a woman aged 45 to 65 in good health and CMV-seronegative.

The V and J genes are TRBV28 and TRBJ2-1, with TRBD2 matching 11 bases. After removal of 6 bases from V and 1 base from J, the junction contained 17 bases not matched to a gene. The CDR3 totals 20 residues. Germline CDR1 MDHEN, CDR2 SYDVKM. Here the CDR3 reads CASSPRPGLAAIGSYNEQFF. The DNA of the CDR3 is TGTGCCAGCAGCCCGCGACCGGGACTAGCGGCCATAGGGTCCTACAATGAGCAGTTCTTC.

The V and J genes are TRBV7-6 and TRBJ1-4; TRBD1 aligns across 9 bases. The V gene end was trimmed by 5 bases and the J gene end by 2 bases; junction bases not matched to a gene: 3. From germline, CDR1 is SGHVS and CDR2 FNYEAQ. This CDR3 spans 15 amino acids. CDR3 nucleotides: TGTGCCAGCAGCCCCGGACAGGGGACTAATGAAAAACTGTTTTTT. It translates to CASSPGQGTNEKLFF.

The chain employs TRBV4-3 and TRBJ2-2; the D gene is possibly TRBD2 (6 bases). The CDR3 is 16 amino acids. Trimming removed 4 bases from V and 5 bases from J, with 17 bases in between. The germline V gene has CDR1 LGHNA and CDR2 YSLEER. CDR3 DNA: TGCGCCAGCAGCCCGGTTTCCGGGAGTTTTACCGGGGAGCTGTTTTTT. Translated: CASSPVSGSFTGELFF.

This chain uses TRBV9 with TRBJ2-7; 13 positions match TRBD2. The CDR3 sequence is 18 residues long. Germline assignment: CDR1 SGDLS and CDR2 YYNGEE. J gave up 5 bases and V 3 bases, and 14 bases lay outside the gene matches. CDR3: CASSARSRGLAGRNEQYF. CDR3 bases: TGTGCCAGCAGCGCCCGTAGTCGGGGACTAGCGGGAAGGAACGAGCAGTACTTC.

As concerns this clone: The germline gene is not matched at one end of the junction; a read error may be the cause. V gene TRBV12-5 combines with J gene TRBJ2-6; 7 bases are a match to TRBD1. CDR3 size: 16 residues. CDR1 and CDR2 (germline): LGHNT, FRNRAP. CDR3 sequence reads: CASGLGQISGANVLTF. DNA of the CDR3: TGTGCTAGTGGATTGGGACAGATCTCTGGGGCCAACGTCCTGACTTTC.